A single TCR beta chain is shown here with its context. Its antigen remains unidentified. These data originate in a study of cytomegalovirus exposure and HLA in healthy donors. Study results and caveats: About 90% or about 30% of the time was how often most TCR beta V segments were productive, according to an earlier analysis.

The germline gives CDR1 MNHEY, CDR2 SMNVEV (reference sequence). This CDR3 has 13 residues. V was shortened by 10 bases and J by 2 bases, with 12 bases between the two germline ends. The PCR used 60 Vbeta and 13 Jbeta primers. Only in-frame clones appear in the TCRdb table, and some are missing; sequencing was by immunoSEQ multiplex PCR. The data contain tens of thousands of clones, approximately 80% of them singletons. The TCR was taken from a woman aged 25 to 39 in good health and CMV-seronegative. Sequenced material: PBMCs. V gene TRBV27 combines with J gene TRBJ2-1; TRBD2 is a possible D gene (6 bases). The CDR3 DNA is TGTGCCACATCTAGCGTCACCTACAATGAGCAGTTCTTC. Encoded protein: CATSSVTYNEQFF.